This T cell receptor (beta chain) came from a study of radiotherapy plus CTLA-4 blockade in lung cancer. In germline, CDR1 is GTSNPN, CDR2 SVGIG (reference sequence). V shed 1 base and J 3 bases; nucleotides not matched to a gene: 6. This CDR3 comprises 14 residues. Sequenced by immunoSEQ multiplex PCR; TCRdb stores in-frame clones only, minus some. The sample includes roughly 73,000 clones, roughly 87% of them seen just once. About this clone itself: Its cognate antigen is unknown.

Overall study findings and caveats: Clones of tumor-derived TCRs expanded in blood after radiotherapy plus ipilimumab.

This TCR derives from a human donor with non-small cell lung cancer that progressed on radiotherapy plus ipilimumab. The chain recombines TRBV30 with TRBJ2-7, with TRBD1 identical over 7 bases. The specimen was peripheral blood, collected from a patient treated with radiotherapy plus ipilimumab. CDR3 nucleotides: TGTGCCTGGAGTGCTTGGACAGGAGTCTACGAGCAGTACTTC. This translates into CAWSAWTGVYEQYF.